This TCR beta chain was sequenced for a study of blood T cells in healthy people across ages. Healthy Russian Caucasian donors spanned ages 6 to 90 years. Per sample, a minimum of 6 million PBMCs were isolated. Next came a second PCR, run for roughly 6 to 11 cycles, which used a sample-barcoded 5' primer along with a J-beta primer mix. Each single sample gave us at least 2.5 million CDR3-containing paired-end reads. TCRdb re-derived calls from the 5' RACE reads in MiXCR, one entry per CDR3 protein. The table shows 1.2 million to 1.5 million distinct CDR3 sequences, with approximately 38% occurring only once. CDR1 DFQATT and CDR2 SNEGSKA come from the germline V gene (reference sequence). V dropped 0 bases and J dropped 6 bases, with 12 bases sitting between them. The CDR3 has 15 residues. This clonotype came up a few times.

This chain uses TRBV20-1 with TRBJ1-6; D might be TRBD1 (5 bases). Sequenced sample: blood. This receptor was taken from a woman under 30 in good health. The CDR3 loop is CSAREPDSLNSPLHF. CDR3 coding DNA: TGCAGTGCTAGAGAACCTGACAGCCTTAATTCACCCCTCCACTTT.